This T cell receptor beta chain was recorded in a study of CD8 T cells in ankylosing spondylitis. General observations from the study: Previously reported in reactive arthritis synovial fluid and blood were some of the motif variants. Ankylosing spondylitis blood appeared to be characterized by a TCR beta motif of eight highly homologous variants.

Quantitative 5'-RACE was performed with molecular barcodes, and it yielded the TCR beta libraries. TCRdb re-analysed the 5' RACE reads in MiXCR, keeping a single row per CDR3 protein. The sample holds about 220,000 distinct CDR3 sequences, about 7% seen once. This clonotype was counted ten times or more. What it binds is unknown. The CDR3 is made up of 18 amino acids. V was trimmed by 0 bases and J by 5 bases, leaving 22 bases between them. Germline CDR1 MNHEY, CDR2 SVGAGI. This receptor was taken from a male donor with ankylosing spondylitis. Sequencing used blood, either unsorted or a sorted T cell fraction (not recorded which). This chain connects TRBV6-5 to TRBJ1-1, with a tentative D call TRBD1 (5 bases). CDR3 in amino acids: CASSYSGGYKGFRTEAFF. As DNA, the CDR3 is TGTGCCAGCAGTTACTCGGGGGGTTACAAAGGGTTTAGGACTGAAGCTTTCTTT.